This TCR beta chain appears in the sequencing data of a study of blood T cell repertoires in COVID-19. About the research overall: Samples representing acute and convalescent COVID-19 were sourced from the United States, Italy and Spain. Sample material is recorded as cDNA or gDNA derived from T cells, B-cell-depleted T cells, or PBMCs.

Seattle enrolled patients during active infection and tracked them longitudinally. The CDR3 runs 15 residues. Germline-derived CDR1 and CDR2 are MDHEN and SYDVKM. Trimming took 0 bases from V and 3 from J, leaving 9 bases between them. Per the original methods: Cell counts per sample came from amplifying reference gene primers. Generated by immunoSEQ multiplex PCR, the TCRdb table keeps only in-frame clones and is missing some. V, J and clone size derive from that table, while D and trimming were established from the DNA sequence. The sample has some 190,000 clones, roughly 82% seen once. The TCR originated in a woman in her sixties or seventies with COVID-19, enrolled during active disease. The V and J genes are TRBV28 and TRBJ1-5, with a weak D call TRBD1 (6 bases). Material for sequencing was peripheral blood. The CDR3: CASSLWQGNNQPQHF. CDR3 nucleotides: TGTGCCAGCAGTTTATGGCAGGGGAACAATCAGCCCCAGCATTTT. The full variable domain, with the rest looked up from reference TRBV28 and TRBJ1-5, is DVKVTQSSRYLVKRTGEKVFLECVQDMDHENMFWYRQDPGLGLRLIYFSYDVKMKEKGDIPEGYSVSREKKERFSLILESASTNQTSMYLCASSLWQGNNQPQHFGDGTRLSIL.